The present T cell receptor beta chain was sequenced within a study of blood T cells in healthy people across ages. Across the whole study: About one barcoded beta molecule per two T cells was the capture yield of template switching. General study results and limits: More naive CD4+ cells and higher diversity marked long-lived donors relative to aged donors.

V lost 4 bases, J lost 3 bases, and 7 bases stayed unmatched. CDR1 and CDR2 from the germline V gene are MDHEN and SYDVKM. This CDR3 comprises 16 residues. A remark on this clonotype: The antigen is undetermined.

Healthy Caucasian individuals from Russia aged about 6 to 95 served as donors. Staff drew about 10 milliliters of peripheral blood from each donor. Next came a second PCR, run for 7 to 11 cycles, which used a sample-barcoded 5' primer along with a J-beta primer mix. TCRdb fed the 5' RACE reads into MiXCR, producing one record per CDR3 protein. This table has 780,000 or so distinct CDR3 sequences, roughly three fifths appearing once. The sequencing sample was made of blood. V usage is TRBV28 and J usage is TRBJ2-1; 9 positions agree with TRBD2. The receptor was isolated from a man aged 35 to 55 in good health. For the CDR3, the DNA is TGTGCCAGCAGTTCCTCCCTAGCGGGGATCTACAATGAGCAGTTCTTC. Amino acids: CASSSSLAGIYNEQFF.